These 5 T cell receptor beta chains were sequenced from one sample in a study of shared clonotypes between healthy human individuals. Data came from immunoSEQ multiplex PCR; TCRdb stores just in-frame clones and leaves some out. Of roughly 1 million clones listed, about 80% are singletons. The sequenced sample consisted of memory CD4+ T cells sorted from blood. Subset: CD45RA-negative fraction. The receptor set was obtained from a man between 18 and 29 years old in good health.

This clone appeared a few times. The rearrangement links TRBV7-3 to TRBJ2-1, with 7 positions matching TRBD2. CDR1 is SGHTA, CDR2 FQGTGA, per germline. The length of the CDR3 is 14 residues. The V segment lost 5 bases and the J segment 4 bases; nucleotides outside the gene matches: 5. CDR3 bases: TGTGCCAGCAGCCGGGGGGACGGTTACAATGAGCAGTTCTTC. It yields the protein CASSRGDGYNEQFF. Based on the CDR3 plus reference TRBV7-3 and TRBJ2-1, the full variable domain is GAGVSQTPSNKVTEKGKYVELRCDPISGHTALYWYRQSLGQGPEFLIYFQGTGAADDSGLPNDRFFAVRPEGSVSTLKIQRTERGDSAVYLCASSRGDGYNEQFFGPGTRLTVL.

This rearrangement joins TRBV15 to TRBJ1-4, with 7 bases identical to TRBD1. The germline V gene has CDR1 LNHNV and CDR2 YYDKDF (reference sequence). Unmatched junction bases numbered 2, after V lost 1 base and J lost 0 bases. This CDR3 region has 16 residues. The CDR3 here is CATSRGDSATNEKLFF. The CDR3 DNA follows: TGTGCCACCAGCAGAGGGGACAGTGCAACTAATGAAAAACTGTTTTTT.

V usage is TRBV6-5 and J usage is TRBJ2-7; TRBD2 matches at 10 bases. V trimming: 6 bases; J trimming: 8 bases; junction bases outside the gene matches: 7. Per the germline V gene, CDR1 is MNHEY and CDR2 is SVGAGI. This CDR3 has 13 residues. CDR3 protein: CASSGLAGEKQYF. As DNA, the CDR3 is TGTGCCAGCAGCGGGCTAGCGGGAGAAAAGCAGTACTTC.

This rearrangement joins TRBV18 to TRBJ2-5; D not certain. Germline-derived CDR1 and CDR2 are KGHSH and LQKENI. The CDR3 totals 13 residues. The V gene lost 4 bases and the J gene lost 2 bases, with 8 bases spanning the gap. The CDR3 is CASSRSEQETQYF. Written as DNA, the CDR3 is TGTGCCAGCTCACGGTCGGAGCAAGAGACCCAGTACTTC.

This clone appeared a few times. The chain has TRBV6-6 and TRBJ2-4; D may be TRBD2 (5 bases). The CDR3 is 15 residues long. The V end was cut by 4 bases, the J end by 3 bases, with 13 bases between. From germline, CDR1 is MNHNY and CDR2 SVGAGI (reference sequence). The CDR3 DNA is TGTGCCAGCAGTTCCGCGGGTGGGGACAAAAACATTCAGTACTTC. Translation gives CASSSAGGDKNIQYF.